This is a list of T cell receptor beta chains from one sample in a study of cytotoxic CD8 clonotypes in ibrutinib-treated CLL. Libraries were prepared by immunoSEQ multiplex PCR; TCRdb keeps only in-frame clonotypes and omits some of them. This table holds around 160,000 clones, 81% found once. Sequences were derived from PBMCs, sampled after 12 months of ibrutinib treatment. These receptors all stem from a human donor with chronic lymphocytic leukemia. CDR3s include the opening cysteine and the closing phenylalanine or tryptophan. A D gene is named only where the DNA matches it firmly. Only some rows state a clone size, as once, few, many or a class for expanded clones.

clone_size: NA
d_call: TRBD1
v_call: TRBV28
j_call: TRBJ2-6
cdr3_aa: CASRTGAGANVLTF
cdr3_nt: TGTGCCAGCAGGACAGGGGCTGGGGCCAACGTCCTGACTTTC

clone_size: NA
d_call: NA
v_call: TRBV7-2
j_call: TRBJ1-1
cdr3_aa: CASSSNMNTEAFF
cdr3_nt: TGTGCCAGCAGCTCGAACATGAACACTGAAGCTTTCTTT

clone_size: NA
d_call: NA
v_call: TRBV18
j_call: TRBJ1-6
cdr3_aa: CASSPENSPLHF
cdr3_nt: TGTGCCAGCTCACCGGAGAATTCACCCCTCCACTTT

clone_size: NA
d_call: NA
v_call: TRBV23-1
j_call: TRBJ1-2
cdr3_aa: CASSQANPQVCNYGYTF
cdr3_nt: TGCGCCAGCAGTCAAGCAAATCCACAGGTCTGTAACTATGGCTACACCTTC

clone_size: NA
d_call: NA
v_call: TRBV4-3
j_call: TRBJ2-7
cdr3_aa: CASSPDRGSQYEQYF
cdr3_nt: TGCGCCAGCAGCCCAGATCGGGGGAGTCAATACGAGCAGTACTTC

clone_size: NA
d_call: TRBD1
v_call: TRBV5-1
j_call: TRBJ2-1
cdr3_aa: CASSPRQGRINEQFF
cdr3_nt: TGCGCCAGCAGCCCCCGACAGGGGCGGATCAATGAGCAGTTCTTC

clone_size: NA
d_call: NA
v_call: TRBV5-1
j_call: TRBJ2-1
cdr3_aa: CASSLGSGWNEQFF
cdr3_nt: TGCGCCAGCAGCTTGGGATCGGGCTGGAATGAGCAGTTCTTC

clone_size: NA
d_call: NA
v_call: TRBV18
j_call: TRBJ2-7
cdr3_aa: CASSPALNSYEQYF
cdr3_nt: TGTGCCAGCTCACCAGCGTTGAATTCCTACGAGCAGTACTTC

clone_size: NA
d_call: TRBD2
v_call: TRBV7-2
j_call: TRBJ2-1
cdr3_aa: CASSLSGSGLNEQFF
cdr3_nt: TGTGCCAGCAGCCTTAGCGGGAGCGGTTTAAATGAGCAGTTCTTC

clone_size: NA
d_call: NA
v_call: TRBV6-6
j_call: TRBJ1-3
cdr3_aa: CASGEPGNTIYF
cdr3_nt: TGTGCCAGCGGGGAGCCTGGAAACACCATATATTTT

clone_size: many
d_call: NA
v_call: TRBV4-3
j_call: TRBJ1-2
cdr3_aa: CASSQDWSQGNYRQGGYTF
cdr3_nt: TGCGCCAGCAGCCAAGATTGGAGCCAGGGGAATTATAGACAAGGGGGCTACACCTTC

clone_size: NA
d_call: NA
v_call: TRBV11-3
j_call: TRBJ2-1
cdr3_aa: CASSLGRADYNEQFF
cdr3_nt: TGTGCCAGCAGCTTAGGCAGGGCTGACTACAATGAGCAGTTCTTC

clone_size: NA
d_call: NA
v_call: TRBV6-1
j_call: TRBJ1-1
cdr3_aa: CASSAGFHTWDTEAFF
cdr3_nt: TGTGCCAGCAGTGCCGGTTTCCACACTTGGGACACTGAAGCTTTCTTT

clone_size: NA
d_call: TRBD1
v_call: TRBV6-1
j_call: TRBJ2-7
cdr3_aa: CASSPTRTGWDEQYF
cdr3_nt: TGTGCCAGCAGTCCTACAAGGACAGGGTGGGACGAGCAGTACTTC

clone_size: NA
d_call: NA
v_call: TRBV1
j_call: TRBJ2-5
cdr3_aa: CTSSQAGGKDKETQYF
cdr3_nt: TGCACCAGCAGCCAAGCGGGGGGGAAGGATAAAGAGACCCAGTACTTC

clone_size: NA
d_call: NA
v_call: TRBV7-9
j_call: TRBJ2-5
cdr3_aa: CASSPRTGRGGKTQYF
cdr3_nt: TGTGCCAGCAGCCCCCGGACAGGTCGGGGGGGCAAGACCCAGTACTTC

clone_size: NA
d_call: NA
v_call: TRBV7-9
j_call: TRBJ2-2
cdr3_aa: CASSFGTPTNTGELFF
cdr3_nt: TGTGCCAGCAGCTTTGGGACGCCGACGAACACCGGGGAGCTGTTTTTT

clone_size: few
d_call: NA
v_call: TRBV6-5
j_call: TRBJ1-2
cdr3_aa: CASRPGYYGYTF
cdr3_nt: TGTGCCAGCAGACCAGGGTACTATGGCTACACCTTC

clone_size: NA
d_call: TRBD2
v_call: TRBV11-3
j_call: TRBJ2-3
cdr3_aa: CASSSKTSGSTDTQYF
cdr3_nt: TGTGCCAGCAGCTCCAAGACTAGCGGTTCCACAGATACGCAGTATTTT

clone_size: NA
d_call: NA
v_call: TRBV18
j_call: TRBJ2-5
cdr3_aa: CASLGGLQETQYF
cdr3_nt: TGTGCCAGCTTGGGGGGCCTACAAGAGACCCAGTACTTC

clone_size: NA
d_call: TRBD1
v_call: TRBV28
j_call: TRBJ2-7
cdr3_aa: CASSLPGQGAYEQYF
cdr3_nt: TGTGCCAGCAGTTTACCGGGACAGGGGGCCTACGAGCAGTACTTC

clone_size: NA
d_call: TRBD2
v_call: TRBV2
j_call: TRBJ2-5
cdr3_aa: CASLRGGVGTQYF
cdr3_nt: TGTGCCAGCCTGCGCGGGGGGGTCGGGACCCAGTACTTC

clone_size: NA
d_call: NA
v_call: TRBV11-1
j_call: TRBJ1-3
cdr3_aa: CASRRISGNTIYF
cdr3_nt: TGTGCCAGCAGAAGAATATCTGGAAACACCATATATTTT

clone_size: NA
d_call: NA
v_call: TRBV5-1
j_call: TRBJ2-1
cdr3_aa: CASSFGGGSRDEQFF
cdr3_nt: TGCGCCAGCAGCTTCGGGGGTGGGAGCCGCGATGAGCAGTTCTTC

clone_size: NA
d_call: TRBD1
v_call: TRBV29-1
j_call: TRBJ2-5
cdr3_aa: CSVGTGGWQETQYF
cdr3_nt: TGCAGCGTTGGGACAGGGGGCTGGCAAGAGACCCAGTACTTC

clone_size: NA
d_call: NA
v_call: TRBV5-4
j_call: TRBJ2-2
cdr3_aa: CASSLLITGDTGELFF
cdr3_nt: TGTGCCAGCAGCTTGCTAATCACAGGAGACACCGGGGAGCTGTTTTTT

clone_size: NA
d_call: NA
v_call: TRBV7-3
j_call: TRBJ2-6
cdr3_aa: CASRFGETGANVLTF
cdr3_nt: TGTGCCAGCAGGTTCGGGGAAACTGGGGCCAACGTCCTGACTTTC

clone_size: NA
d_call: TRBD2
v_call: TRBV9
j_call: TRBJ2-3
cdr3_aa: CASSVRPTLIIAGGTTSTDTQYF
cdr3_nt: TGTGCCAGCAGCGTACGACCCACCTTGATCATAGCGGGAGGGACGACTAGCACAGATACGCAGTATTTT

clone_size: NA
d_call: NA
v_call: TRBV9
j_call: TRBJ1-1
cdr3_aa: CASSVVGANTEAFF
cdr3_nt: TGTGCCAGCAGCGTAGTGGGGGCGAACACTGAAGCTTTCTTT

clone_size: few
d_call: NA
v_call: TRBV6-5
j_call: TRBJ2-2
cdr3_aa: CASSRTGRGTGELFF
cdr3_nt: TGTGCCAGCAGTCGGACAGGGAGGGGAACCGGGGAGCTGTTTTTT

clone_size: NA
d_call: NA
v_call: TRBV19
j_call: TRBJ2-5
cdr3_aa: CASSREIWETQYF
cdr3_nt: TGTGCCAGTAGTCGGGAGATTTGGGAGACCCAGTACTTC

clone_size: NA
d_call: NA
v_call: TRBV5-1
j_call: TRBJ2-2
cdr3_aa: CASSLAGRGTGELFF
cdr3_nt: TGCGCCAGCAGCTTGGCGGGACGGGGAACCGGGGAGCTGTTTTTT

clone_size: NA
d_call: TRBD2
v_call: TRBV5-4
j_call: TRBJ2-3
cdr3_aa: CASSSTGTSGATDTQYF
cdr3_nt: TGTGCCAGCAGCTCAACCGGGACTAGCGGGGCCACAGATACGCAGTATTTT

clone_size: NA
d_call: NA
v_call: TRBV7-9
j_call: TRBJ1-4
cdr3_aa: CASSTTATNEKLFF
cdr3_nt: TGTGCCAGCAGCACCACCGCAACTAATGAAAAACTGTTTTTT

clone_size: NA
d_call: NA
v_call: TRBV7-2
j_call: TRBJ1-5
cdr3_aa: CASSLMLYSNQPQHF
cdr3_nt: TGTGCCAGCAGCTTAATGCTCTATAGCAATCAGCCCCAGCATTTT

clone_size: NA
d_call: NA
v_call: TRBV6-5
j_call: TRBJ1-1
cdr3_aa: CASSYSTRPNTEAFF
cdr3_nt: TGTGCCAGCAGTTACTCGACGCGGCCAAACACTGAAGCTTTCTTT

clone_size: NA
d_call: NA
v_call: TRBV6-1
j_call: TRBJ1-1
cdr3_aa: CASSGEVHTEAFF
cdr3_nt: TGTGCCAGCAGTGGGGAGGTACACACTGAAGCTTTCTTT

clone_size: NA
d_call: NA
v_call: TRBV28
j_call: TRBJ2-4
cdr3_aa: CASRSDVNIQYF
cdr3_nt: TGTGCCAGCCGTTCGGACGTAAACATTCAGTACTTC

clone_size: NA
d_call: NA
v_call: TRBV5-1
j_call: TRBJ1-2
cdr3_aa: CASSLWRYGYTF
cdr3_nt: TGCGCCAGCAGCCTGTGGAGGTATGGCTACACCTTC

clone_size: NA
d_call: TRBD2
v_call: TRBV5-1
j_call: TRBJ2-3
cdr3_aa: CASSLDSLAGQVSTQYF
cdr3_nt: TGCGCCAGCAGCTTGGACTCACTAGCGGGACAAGTGAGTACGCAGTATTTT

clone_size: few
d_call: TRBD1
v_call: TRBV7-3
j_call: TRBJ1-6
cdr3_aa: CASSLGQGGSPLHF
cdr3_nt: TGTGCCAGCAGCTTAGGGCAGGGGGGCTCACCCCTCCACTTT

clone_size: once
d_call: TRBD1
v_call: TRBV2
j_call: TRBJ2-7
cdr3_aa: CASSEFGQGAYEQYF
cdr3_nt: TGTGCCAGCAGTGAATTCGGGCAGGGGGCCTACGAGCAGTACTTC

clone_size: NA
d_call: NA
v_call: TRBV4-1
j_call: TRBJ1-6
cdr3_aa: CASSTRQELNNSPLHF
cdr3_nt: TGCGCCAGCAGCACCCGACAGGAACTCAATAATTCACCCCTCCACTTT

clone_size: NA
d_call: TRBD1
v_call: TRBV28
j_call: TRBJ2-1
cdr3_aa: CASTPGGGSYNEQFF
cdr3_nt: TGTGCCAGCACCCCAGGGGGCGGCTCCTACAATGAGCAGTTCTTC

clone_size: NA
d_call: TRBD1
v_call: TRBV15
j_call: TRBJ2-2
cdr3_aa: CATSTIPGQGTTGELFF
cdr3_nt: TGTGCCACCAGCACCATACCGGGACAGGGGACCACCGGGGAGCTGTTTTTT

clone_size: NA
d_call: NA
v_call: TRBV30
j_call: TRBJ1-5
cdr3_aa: CAWSEERGGQPQHF
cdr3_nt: TGTGCCTGGAGTGAGGAGAGGGGCGGGCAGCCCCAGCATTTT

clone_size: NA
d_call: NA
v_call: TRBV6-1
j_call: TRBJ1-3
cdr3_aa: CASSEIRSSGNTIYF
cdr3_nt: TGTGCCAGCAGTGAAATAAGGAGCTCTGGAAACACCATATATTTT

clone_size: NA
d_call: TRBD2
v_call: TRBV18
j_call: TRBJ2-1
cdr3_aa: CASSPSELAGGGGEQFF
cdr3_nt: TGTGCCAGCTCACCCTCTGAACTAGCGGGAGGTGGCGGTGAGCAGTTCTTC

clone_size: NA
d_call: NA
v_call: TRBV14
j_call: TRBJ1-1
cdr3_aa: CASSQGGFGNTEAFF
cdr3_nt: TGTGCCAGCAGCCAAGGGGGTTTCGGGAACACTGAAGCTTTCTTT